Here is one T cell receptor (beta chain) with its context. This record belongs to a study of blood T cell repertoires in COVID-19. Study as a whole: PBMCs, B-cell-depleted T cells, or T cells provided the cDNA or gDNA that made up the material.

In the original workflow: Amplification of reference gene primers provided the estimated nucleated cell counts. Method: immunoSEQ multiplex PCR; TCRdb's copy keeps in-frame clones and lacks some. The DNA gave D and trimming, while V, J and clone size come from that table. Of just over 95,000 clones listed, about nine tenths were seen once; the top ten hold about 5%. Looked up from germline, CDR1 is MGHDK and CDR2 is SYGVNS. Trimming cost V 8 bases and J 4 bases; bases outside gene matches: 6. The CDR3 has 14 residues. The chain joins TRBV25-1 to TRBJ2-1, with TRBD1 identical over 9 bases. The material sequenced was peripheral blood. This TCR was recovered from a man aged 50 to 60 with acute or convalescent COVID-19. The CDR3 loop is CASFTGGKYNEQFF. The CDR3 DNA is TGTGCCAGCTTTACAGGGGGCAAATACAATGAGCAGTTCTTC. The complete variable domain, with remaining parts taken from reference TRBV25-1 and TRBJ2-1, reads EADIYQTPRYLVIGTGKKITLECSQTMGHDKMYWYQQDPGMELHLIHYSYGVNSTEKGDLSSESTVSRIRTEHFPLTLESARPSHTSQYLCASFTGGKYNEQFFGPGTRLTVL.